Presented here are 2 T cell receptor beta chains from one specimen sequenced in a study of blood T cells in healthy people across ages. Sample-barcoded 5' priming and a J-beta primer mix drove a second PCR of 7 to 11 cycles. TCRdb fed the 5' RACE reads into MiXCR, producing one record per CDR3 protein. The sample shows about 1.4 million distinct CDR3 sequences, 45% to 70% of them seen only once. What was sequenced was blood. These receptors originate from a man aged 18 to 30 in good health.

The chain's CDR3 is CASSQRPQTGNTIYF. In DNA form, the CDR3 reads TGTGCCAGCAGCCAGAGACCCCAGACTGGAAACACCATATATTTT. This sequence joins TRBV4-2 and TRBJ1-3, with D unresolved. The CDR3 runs 15 residues. Looked up from germline, CDR1 is LGHNA and CDR2 is YNFKEQ. With 3 bases removed from V and 2 bases from J, the gap between germline ends came to 11 bases.

This clonotype appeared a single time. This chain connects TRBV6-6 to TRBJ1-3; weak D call: TRBD1 (5 bases). With 2 bases removed from V and 0 bases from J, the gap between germline ends came to 14 bases. The CDR3 covers 17 residues. Germline CDR1 is MNHNY and CDR2 is SVGAGI (reference sequence). The CDR3 DNA reads as TGTGCCAGCAGTTACGCGACCGGGGGAGGCTCTGGAAACACCATATATTTT. Encoded protein: CASSYATGGGSGNTIYF.